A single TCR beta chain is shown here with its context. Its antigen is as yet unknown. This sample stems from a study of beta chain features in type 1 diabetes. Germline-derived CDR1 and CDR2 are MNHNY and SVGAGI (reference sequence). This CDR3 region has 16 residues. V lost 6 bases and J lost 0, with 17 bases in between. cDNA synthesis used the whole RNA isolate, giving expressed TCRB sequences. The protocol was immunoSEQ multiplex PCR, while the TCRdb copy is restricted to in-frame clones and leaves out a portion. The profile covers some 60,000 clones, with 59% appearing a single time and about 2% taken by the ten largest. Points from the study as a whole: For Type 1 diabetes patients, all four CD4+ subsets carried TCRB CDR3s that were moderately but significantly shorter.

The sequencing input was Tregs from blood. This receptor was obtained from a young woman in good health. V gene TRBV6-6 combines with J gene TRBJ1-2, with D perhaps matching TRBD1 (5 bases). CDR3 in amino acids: CASRGGTLLANYGYTF. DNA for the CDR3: TGTGCCAGCAGGGGAGGGACCTTGCTAGCTAACTATGGCTACACCTTC.